This entry lists 29 T cell receptor beta chains sequenced from one sample in a study of identical twins. TCRdb processed the 5' RACE reads anew with MiXCR; each CDR3 protein has one entry. Of about 730,000 distinct CDR3 sequences detected, approximately 22% appear once; the ten largest clones hold roughly 4.3%. The same sample was also studied in work on T cells expressing NK-cell markers.

What was sequenced was PBMCs. The origin of the receptors is a woman aged 18-30 years in good health.

This sequence joins TRBV6-5 and TRBJ2-1; D remains ambiguous. CDR1 MNHEY and CDR2 SVGAGI come from the germline V gene. The V gene lost 0 bases and the J gene lost 5 bases, with 11 bases spanning the gap. The CDR3 loop spans 15 amino acids. The DNA for the CDR3 is TGTGCCAGCAGTTACTCAATAGTCCGCGACAATGAGCAGTTCTTC. Encoded protein: CASSYSIVRDNEQFF.

The V call is TRBV5-6, the J call TRBJ2-6; D ambiguous. Trimming shortened V by 5 bases and J by 0 bases, and 9 bases separated the two germline ends. Looked up from germline, CDR1 is SGHDT and CDR2 is YYEEEE. The CDR3 covers 15 residues. The CDR3: CASSNGYSGANVLTF. The CDR3 DNA sequence: TGTGCCAGCAGTAATGGATACTCTGGGGCCAACGTCCTGACTTTC.

The V gene is TRBV5-1, the J gene TRBJ2-7; D is unclear. CDR1 is SGHRS and CDR2 is YFSETQ in the germline V gene. The ends were cut back, 0 bases at V and 0 bases at J, with 10 bases in the middle. This CDR3 spans 15 amino acids. Here the CDR3 reads CASSLDPASSYEQYF. CDR3 nucleotides: TGCGCCAGCAGCTTGGATCCGGCGAGCTCCTACGAGCAGTACTTC.

This chain uses TRBV20-1 with TRBJ2-2; a possible D gene is TRBD2 (6 bases). V lost 6 bases and J lost 1, with 12 bases in between. The CDR3 length is 14 residues. The germline V gene encodes CDR1 DFQATT and CDR2 SNEGSKA (reference sequence). The CDR3 region has the DNA TGCAGTGCAACGGGACTCGTGAACACCGGGGAGCTGTTTTTT. Its translation is CSATGLVNTGELFF.

This clonotype was counted only a few times. The chain carries TRBV27 and TRBJ2-5; no definite D call. V was clipped by 3 bases and J by 7 bases, with 12 bases between them. CDR1 and CDR2 from the germline V gene are MNHEY and SMNVEV (reference sequence). This CDR3 is 13 amino acids long. This CDR3 reads CASSFGPWGTQYF. As DNA, the CDR3 is TGTGCCAGCAGTTTCGGGCCTTGGGGGACCCAGTACTTC.

This clonotype was seen at least ten times. V is TRBV20-1 and J is TRBJ2-5; 11 positions agree with TRBD2. Unmatched junction bases numbered 8, after V lost 6 bases and J lost 2 bases. This CDR3 spans 15 amino acids. CDR1 is DFQATT and CDR2 is SNEGSKA in the germline V gene (reference sequence). For the CDR3, the DNA is TGCAGTGCCCCGTCTCGACTAGCGGGACAAGAGACCCAGTACTTC. It codes for CSAPSRLAGQETQYF.

The chain is built from TRBV6-1 and TRBJ2-7; D possibly matches TRBD1 or TRBD2 (5 bases each). The V gene lost 4 bases and the J gene lost 3 bases, with 13 bases spanning the gap. The germline V gene encodes CDR1 MNHNS and CDR2 SASEGT. The CDR3 has 14 amino acids. The CDR3 DNA sequence: TGTGCCAGCAGTGTTACCGGGGCCGACTACGAGCAGTACTTC. This encodes CASSVTGADYEQYF.

The J gene is TRBJ1-2, the V gene TRBV11-2, with D maybe TRBD1 (6 bases). The CDR3 extends over 14 amino acids. In germline, CDR1 is SGHAT, CDR2 FQNNGV. The V and J ends lost 6 bases and 2 bases respectively, with 13 bases between them. The CDR3 sequence: CASRGGAANYGYTF. The CDR3 DNA reads TGTGCCAGCAGAGGGGGGGCAGCCAACTATGGCTACACCTTC. Drawing the rest from reference TRBV11-2 and TRBJ1-2, the complete variable domain is EAGVAQSPRYKIIEKRQSVAFWCNPISGHATLYWYQQILGQGPKLLIQFQNNGVVDDSQLPKDRFSAERLKGVDSTLKIQPAKLEDSAVYLCASRGGAANYGYTFGSGTRLTVV.

The V and J genes are TRBV15 and TRBJ2-1; TRBD1 agrees at 7 bases. The germline V gene encodes CDR1 LNHNV and CDR2 YYDKDF (reference sequence). V lost 9 bases and J lost 5; bases outside the gene matches: 7. This CDR3 comprises 13 residues. CDR3 protein: CATTPGTDNEQFF. The CDR3 DNA reads as TGTGCCACGACACCCGGGACAGACAATGAGCAGTTCTTC.

This rearrangement joins TRBV3-1 to TRBJ2-2; a possible D gene is TRBD2 (6 bases). In germline, CDR1 is LGHDT, CDR2 YNNKEL (reference sequence). The CDR3 spans 11 residues. Trimming left V 8 bases short and J 6 bases short, with 7 bases between. CDR3 DNA sequence: TGTGCCAGCGCGGGACCCGGGGAGCTGTTTTTT. It codes for CASAGPGELFF.

This clonotype has a handful of counts. The V and J genes are TRBV12-3 or TRBV12-4 and TRBJ2-7, with D possibly matching TRBD2 (7 bases). V lost 3 bases to trimming and J lost 0 bases, with 9 bases between them. There are 14 residues in the CDR3. CDR3 in amino acids: CASSFRGASYEQYF. Here the CDR3 DNA reads TGTGCCAGCAGTTTTCGGGGGGCCTCCTACGAGCAGTACTTC.

The V call is TRBV20-1, the J call TRBJ1-2; D is ambiguous. Germline assignment: CDR1 DFQATT and CDR2 SNEGSKA (reference sequence). The CDR3 loop spans 13 amino acids. This CDR3 reads CSPVGPGMGGYTF. The CDR3 DNA is TGCAGCCCCGTGGGCCCGGGGATGGGTGGCTACACCTTC.

This clonotype has just a few counts. V and J are TRBV4-3 and TRBJ2-7; the match to TRBD2 covers 10 bases. There are 15 residues in the CDR3. J lost 5 bases, V lost 0 bases, and 4 bases had no gene match. Germline V CDR1 and CDR2: LGHNA, YSLEER. CDR3 in DNA: TGCGCCAGCAGCCAAGATCCCCTAGCGGGAGACGAGCAGTACTTC. Residues: CASSQDPLAGDEQYF.

This clonotype was detected only a few times. The chain carries TRBV12-3 or TRBV12-4 and TRBJ2-1; TRBD2 is a possible D gene (6 bases). This CDR3 spans 13 amino acids. V was pared by 4 bases and J by 9 bases, with 13 bases between. As DNA, the CDR3 is TGTGCCAGCAGTTCGCAACTAGCTGTTGAGCAGTTCTTC. It specifies CASSSQLAVEQFF.

The gene calls are TRBV5-1 and TRBJ2-7, with D perhaps matching TRBD1 or TRBD2 (5 bases each). V gave up 4 bases and J gave up 2 bases, with 16 bases separating them. Germline CDR1 SGHRS, CDR2 YFSETQ. This CDR3 contains 15 residues. In DNA, the CDR3 is TGCGCCAGCAGCCATGGGACGGAGACCACCTACGAGCAGTACTTC. It yields the protein CASSHGTETTYEQYF. Filled out from reference TRBV5-1 and TRBJ2-7, the complete variable domain reads KAGVTQTPRYLIKTRGQQVTLSCSPISGHRSVSWYQQTPGQGLQFLFEYFSETQRNKGNFPGRFSGRQFSNSRSEMNVSTLELGDSALYLCASSHGTETTYEQYFGPGTRLTVT.

The chain recombines TRBV13 with TRBJ2-7, with D hard to call. Trimming pared 5 bases from V and 4 bases from J, leaving 21 bases between. This CDR3 has 16 residues. Germline loops: CDR1 PRHDT, CDR2 FYEKMQ (reference sequence). CDR3 loop: CASSPTIGPEAYEQYF. In DNA, the CDR3 is TGTGCCAGCAGCCCTACCATTGGACCAGAGGCGTACGAGCAGTACTTC.

This clonotype was found a few times. The CDR3 DNA reads TGTGCCAGCAGTTCGGGCAGGGGATTATCGGAGACCCAGTACTTC. Its protein is CASSSGRGLSETQYF. The V call is TRBV6-5, the J call TRBJ2-5, with TRBD1 as a possible D gene (6 bases). V was trimmed by 4 bases and J by 5 bases, leaving 17 bases between them. Germline V lookup: CDR1 MNHEY, CDR2 SVGAGI. The length of the CDR3 is 15 residues.

V and J are TRBV20-1 and TRBJ1-4; D might be TRBD1 (6 bases). This CDR3 contains 14 residues. Trimming removed 0 bases from V and 8 bases from J, with 13 bases in between. Germline CDR1 DFQATT, CDR2 SNEGSKA (reference sequence). The CDR3: CSARDVQGGEKLFF. CDR3 sequence (DNA): TGCAGTGCTAGAGATGTACAGGGTGGAGAAAAACTGTTTTTT.

V usage is TRBV18 and J usage is TRBJ2-1; D is unresolved. CDR1 and CDR2 from the germline V gene are KGHSH and LQKENI. The length of the CDR3 is 13 residues. The V end lost 2 bases, the J end lost 4 bases, and 6 bases lay between the germline ends. The DNA of the CDR3 is TGTGCCAGCTCACCAAGCACTTACAATGAGCAGTTCTTC. Translation: CASSPSTYNEQFF.

This clonotype was seen more than once but under ten times. This chain links TRBV10-3 with TRBJ2-5; TRBD2 matches at 7 bases. In germline, CDR1 is ENHRY, CDR2 SYGVKD. Trimming removed 3 bases from V and 5 bases from J; junction bases left unmatched: 6. The CDR3 has 14 residues. The CDR3 DNA reads TGTGCCATCAGTGAAGGGCAGGGAGGGGAGACCCAGTACTTC. Protein product: CAISEGQGGETQYF.

This clonotype occurred a few times. The chain recombines TRBV6-2 or TRBV6-3 with TRBJ2-1; perhaps TRBD2 as D (6 bases). Deletions cut 4 bases from V and 4 bases from J, with 14 bases between. The CDR3 length is 15 residues. From germline, CDR1 is MNHEY and CDR2 SVGEGT. CDR3 sequence: CASSLAEPLYNEQFF. DNA of the CDR3: TGTGCCAGCAGTTTAGCGGAGCCCTTGTACAATGAGCAGTTCTTC.

The V and J genes are TRBV5-6 and TRBJ2-2; tentative D call: TRBD1 (5 bases). The CDR3 contains 14 residues. V lost 4 bases and J 3 bases, leaving 10 bases between the germline ends. Germline CDR1 is SGHDT and CDR2 is YYEEEE. The CDR3 sequence is CASSARTHTGELFF. Here the CDR3 DNA reads TGTGCCAGCAGCGCGCGGACACACACCGGGGAGCTGTTTTTT.

The chain joins TRBV6-4 to TRBJ2-2; D remains unclear. CDR1 is MRHNA and CDR2 is SNTAGT in the germline V gene. The V gene lost 7 bases and the J gene lost 0 bases, with 9 bases spanning the gap. CDR3 length: 14 amino acids. The CDR3 sequence: CASKVQTNTGELFF. The CDR3 bases are TGTGCCAGCAAGGTCCAGACGAACACCGGGGAGCTGTTTTTT.

This sequence joins TRBV18 and TRBJ2-1; a weak D match, TRBD2 (5 bases). The CDR3 runs to 12 residues. The V end lost 5 bases, the J end lost 9 bases, and 11 bases lay between the germline ends. Germline V gene sequence: CDR1 KGHSH, CDR2 LQKENI. Here the CDR3 reads CASSSIRGEQFF. In DNA, the CDR3 is TGTGCCAGCTCATCGATACGGGGTGAGCAGTTCTTC.

The chain carries TRBV27 and TRBJ2-5; 10 nucleotides agree with TRBD2. Trimming cost V 1 base and J 3 bases; bases outside gene matches: 5. Germline V gene data show CDR1 as MNHEY and CDR2 as SMNVEV (reference sequence). The CDR3 is 16 residues long. CDR3 residues: CASSLWRAGGEETQYF. CDR3 bases: TGTGCCAGCAGTTTATGGAGAGCGGGAGGGGAAGAGACCCAGTACTTC.

The chain has TRBV20-1 and TRBJ2-7, with D perhaps TRBD2 (6 bases). The CDR3 contains 15 residues. V was pared by 6 bases and J by 2 bases, with 20 bases between. Germline V gene data show CDR1 as DFQATT and CDR2 as SNEGSKA (reference sequence). This CDR3 reads CSARNPVRGTYEQYF. CDR3 bases: TGCAGTGCCCGAAACCCAGTACGGGGGACCTACGAGCAGTACTTC.

This clonotype was seen repeatedly, ten times or more. CDR3 region: CSAPTMNTEAFF. The CDR3 coding sequence is TGCAGTGCTCCTACCATGAACACTGAAGCTTTCTTT. The rearrangement links TRBV20-1 to TRBJ1-1, with D uncertain. CDR3 length: 12 amino acids. V was pared by 5 bases and J by 0 bases, with 7 bases between. Germline values: CDR1 DFQATT, CDR2 SNEGSKA (reference sequence).

The chain employs TRBV5-1 and TRBJ2-5, with TRBD2 matching 7 bases. Germline V CDR1 and CDR2: SGHRS, YFSETQ. The CDR3 has 16 residues. V shed 1 base and J 2 bases; nucleotides not matched to a gene: 8. CDR3 sequence reads: CASSLLSGGMQETQYF. The DNA for the CDR3 is TGCGCCAGCAGCTTGTTATCGGGGGGAATGCAAGAGACCCAGTACTTC.

The sample holds many counts of this clonotype. This chain joins TRBV10-3 and TRBJ2-7; 9 bases align to TRBD1. Germline values: CDR1 ENHRY, CDR2 SYGVKD. The CDR3 consists of 15 residues. The junction had 8 bases not matched to a gene; V was cut back by 6 bases and J by 2 bases. The CDR3, as DNA: TGTGCCATCAGGAGGAGCGGGACAGGGCCCTACGAGCAGTACTTC. Translating it yields CAIRRSGTGPYEQYF.